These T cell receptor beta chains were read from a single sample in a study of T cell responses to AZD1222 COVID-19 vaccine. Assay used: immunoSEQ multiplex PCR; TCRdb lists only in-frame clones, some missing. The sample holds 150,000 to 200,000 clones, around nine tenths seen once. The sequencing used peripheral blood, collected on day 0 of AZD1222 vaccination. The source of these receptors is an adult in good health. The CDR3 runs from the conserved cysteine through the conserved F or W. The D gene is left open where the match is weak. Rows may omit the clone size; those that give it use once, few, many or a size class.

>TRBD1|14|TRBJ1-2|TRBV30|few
TGTGCCTGGAGTACAGGACAGGGGAGGTTTGGCTACACCTTC
CAWSTGQGRFGYTF
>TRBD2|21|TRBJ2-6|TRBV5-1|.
TGCGCCAGCAGCTTGCTTTCCCCTAGCGGGAGTCAGAGCTCTGGGGCCAACGTCCTGACTTTC
CASSLLSPSGSQSSGANVLTF
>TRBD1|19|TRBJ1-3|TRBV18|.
TGTGCCAGCTCCCCCACCGGGACAGGGACCGGAGTTCCTGGAAACACCATATATTTT
CASSPTGTGTGVPGNTIYF
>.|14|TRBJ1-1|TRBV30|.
TGTGCCTGGAGTGTGGACACCCAGAACACTGAAGCTTTCTTT
CAWSVDTQNTEAFF
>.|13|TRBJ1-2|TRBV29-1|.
TGCAGCGCCTCCGATCAGGGACAATATGGCTACACCTTC
CSASDQGQYGYTF
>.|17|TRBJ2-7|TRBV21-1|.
TGTGCCAGCAGCAAAGACGCGACGGTGATTTTTGGTTACGAGCAGTACTTC
CASSKDATVIFGYEQYF
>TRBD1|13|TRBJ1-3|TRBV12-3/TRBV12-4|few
TGTGCCAGCAGCCGGGACAGGGGAAACACCATATATTTT
CASSRDRGNTIYF
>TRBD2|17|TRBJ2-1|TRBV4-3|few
TGCGCCAGCAGCCAAGCGGGTGTGGGTAGCGGGAGTAATGAGCAGTTCTTC
CASSQAGVGSGSNEQFF
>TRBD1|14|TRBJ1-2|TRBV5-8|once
TGTGCCAGCAGTTTTTCAGGGACAGCGAGCCTCTACACCTTC
CASSFSGTASLYTF
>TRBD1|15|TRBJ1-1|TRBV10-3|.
TGTGCCATCAGTGAAATCAGGGGGCCCAAGACTGAAGCTTTCTTT
CAISEIRGPKTEAFF
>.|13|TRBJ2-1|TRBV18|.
TGTGCCAGCTCCCGTTGGGATTCCGATGAGCAGTTCTTC
CASSRWDSDEQFF
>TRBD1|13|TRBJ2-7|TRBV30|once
TGTGCCTGGAGTTGGGACAGCTCCTACGAGCAGTACTTC
CAWSWDSSYEQYF
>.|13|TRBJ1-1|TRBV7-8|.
TGTGCCACCTTTTCGGGGGTCGTCCCTGAAGCTTTCTTT
CATFSGVVPEAFF
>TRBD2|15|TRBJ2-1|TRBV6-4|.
TGTGCCAGCAGCGCGGAGTCCGGGACTAGAAATGAGCAGTTCTTC
CASSAESGTRNEQFF
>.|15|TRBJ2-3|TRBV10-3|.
TGTGCCATCAGTAAGGAGGGGGGCGCGACAGATACGCAGTATTTT
CAISKEGGATDTQYF
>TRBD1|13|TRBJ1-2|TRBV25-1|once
TGTGCCAGCAGTGCAGGGGGTAACTATGGCTACACCTTC
CASSAGGNYGYTF
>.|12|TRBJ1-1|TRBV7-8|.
TGTGCCAGCAGCTTAGGAGGGGGGGTTACTTTCTTT
CASSLGGGVTFF
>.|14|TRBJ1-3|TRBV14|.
TGTGCCAGCAGCCCCGGGTCTTCTGGAAACACCATATATTTT
CASSPGSSGNTIYF
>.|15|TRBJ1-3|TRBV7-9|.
TGTGCCAGCAGCGCTCAGGGTAACGGTGGAAACACCATATATTTT
CASSAQGNGGNTIYF
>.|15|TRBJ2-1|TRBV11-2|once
TGTGCCAGCAGCTTAGGGCTAGTTGCCCGCAATGAGCAGTTCTTC
CASSLGLVARNEQFF
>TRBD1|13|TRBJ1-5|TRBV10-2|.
TGCGCCAGCAGGGGACAGGGAGATCAGCCCCAGCATTTT
CASRGQGDQPQHF
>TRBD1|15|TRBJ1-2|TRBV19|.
TGTGCCAGTAGTATAGCCCCGGGACAGGGGACTGGCTACACCTTC
CASSIAPGQGTGYTF
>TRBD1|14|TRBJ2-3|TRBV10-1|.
TGCGCCAGCTCGAGGGGGACAGGCACAGATACGCAGTATTTT
CASSRGTGTDTQYF
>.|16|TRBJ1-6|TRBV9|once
TGTGCCAGCAGCGTAGGGGAAGGTCTGACTGTGGCACCCCTCCACTTT
CASSVGEGLTVAPLHF
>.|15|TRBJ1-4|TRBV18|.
TGTGCCAGCTCACCACCGCTACAGGGAGGCGAAAAACTGTTTTTT
CASSPPLQGGEKLFF
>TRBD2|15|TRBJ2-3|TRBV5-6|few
TGTGCCAGCAGCTCTCGGGAGGAGATCACAGATACGCAGTATTTT
CASSSREEITDTQYF
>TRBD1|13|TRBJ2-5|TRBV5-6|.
TGTGCCAGCAGCGGAGACAGGGGAGAGACCCAGTACTTC
CASSGDRGETQYF
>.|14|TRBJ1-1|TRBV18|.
TGTGCCAGCTCACCAAAGGTGGGGAACACTGAAGCTTTCTTT
CASSPKVGNTEAFF
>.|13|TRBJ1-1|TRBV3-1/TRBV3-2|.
TGTGCCAGCAGCCAGGGCCCAAGCACTGAAGCTTTCTTT
CASSQGPSTEAFF
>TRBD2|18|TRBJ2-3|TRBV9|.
TGTGCCAGCAGCGTGACTAGCGGGGGGGCTTTGGGCACAGATACGCAGTATTTT
CASSVTSGGALGTDTQYF
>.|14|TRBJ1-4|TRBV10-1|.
TGCGCCAGCAGTGACTCGGGGGCAAATGAAAAACTGTTTTTT
CASSDSGANEKLFF
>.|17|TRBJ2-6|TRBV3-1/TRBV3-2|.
TGTGCCAGCAGTCGCGTGCCGGAGAGCTCTGGGGCCAACGTCCTGACTTTC
CASSRVPESSGANVLTF
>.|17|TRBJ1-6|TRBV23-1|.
TGCGCCAGCACCTCAGGGCAGGTTCAAATCCGAAATTCACCCCTCCACTTT
CASTSGQVQIRNSPLHF
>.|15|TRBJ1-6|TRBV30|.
TGTGCCTGGAGTCAGAGGGGGGCGCTAGGATCACCCCTCCACTTT
CAWSQRGALGSPLHF
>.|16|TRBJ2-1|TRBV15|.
TGTGCCACCAGCGTAACTGGACCGTCCCTCCACAATGAGCAGTTCTTC
CATSVTGPSLHNEQFF
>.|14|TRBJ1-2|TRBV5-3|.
TGTGCCAGAAGCTTGGAAGTCTGGAGCTATGGCTACACCTTC
CARSLEVWSYGYTF
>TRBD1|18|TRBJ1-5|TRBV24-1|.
TGTGCCACCAGTGATGGGGGAGTAGGACAGGGGAGCAATCAGCCCCAGCATTTT
CATSDGGVGQGSNQPQHF
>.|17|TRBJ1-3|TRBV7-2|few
TGTGCCAGCAGCCCCAATGGCGCAGGCCTCTCTGGAAACACCATATATTTT
CASSPNGAGLSGNTIYF
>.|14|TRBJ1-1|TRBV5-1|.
TGCGCCAGCAGCTTGGGGGGGATGAACACTGAAGCTTTCTTT
CASSLGGMNTEAFF
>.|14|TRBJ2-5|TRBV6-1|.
TGTGCCAGCAGTGAAGGGTCATCTTGGGGGACCCAGTACTTC
CASSEGSSWGTQYF
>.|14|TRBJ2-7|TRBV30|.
TGTGCCTGGAGTTGGGGACCGAGCTCCTACGAGCAGTACTTC
CAWSWGPSSYEQYF
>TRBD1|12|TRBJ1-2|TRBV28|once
TGTGCCAGCACCGGGACAGGGGGTCGCTACACCTTC
CASTGTGGRYTF
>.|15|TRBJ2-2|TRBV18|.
TGTGCCAGCTCACCGCCCCAGGGGAACACCGGGGAGCTGTTTTTT
CASSPPQGNTGELFF
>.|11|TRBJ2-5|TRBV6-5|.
TGTGCCAGCAGCTCCCCGGGGACCCAGTACTTC
CASSSPGTQYF
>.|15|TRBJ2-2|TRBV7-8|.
TGTGCCAGCAGCTTCGGCGGGACCCTCACCGGGGAGCTGTTTTTT
CASSFGGTLTGELFF
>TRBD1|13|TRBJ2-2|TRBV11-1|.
TGTGCCAGCACCTCAGACAGGGTATTGGAGCTGTTTTTT
CASTSDRVLELFF
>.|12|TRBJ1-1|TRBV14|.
TGTGCCAGCAGCCAGGGATCTACAGGAGCTTTCTTT
CASSQGSTGAFF
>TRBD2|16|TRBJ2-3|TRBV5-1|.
TGCGCCAGCAGCGCTAGGACTAGCGGGGGGGCAGATACGCAGTATTTT
CASSARTSGGADTQYF
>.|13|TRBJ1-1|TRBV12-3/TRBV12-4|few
TGTGCCAGCAGCCCCCAGGCGAGCGGTGAAGCTTTCTTT
CASSPQASGEAFF
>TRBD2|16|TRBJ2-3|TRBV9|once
TGTGCCAGCAGCGTAATGGCGGGAGGGCTTACAGATACGCAGTATTTT
CASSVMAGGLTDTQYF
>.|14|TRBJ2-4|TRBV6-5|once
TGTGCCAGCAGTCCAGCTATAGCCAAAAACATTCAGTACTTC
CASSPAIAKNIQYF
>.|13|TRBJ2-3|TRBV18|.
TGTGCCAGCTCACCTGACTTGCAAGATACGCAGTATTTT
CASSPDLQDTQYF
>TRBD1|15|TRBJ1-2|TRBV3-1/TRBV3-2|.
TGTGCCAGCAGCCAAGGTGTAGGGGGCGCCTATGGCTACACCTTC
CASSQGVGGAYGYTF